This TCR beta chain came from a study of blood T cell repertoires in COVID-19. At the level of the study: Specimens from acute and convalescent COVID-19 originated in the United States, Italy and Spain. T cells, B-cell-depleted T cells, or PBMCs provided the cDNA or gDNA that served as material.

In the original processing: Amplification of reference gene primers was used by the study to estimate nucleated cell counts. Data came from immunoSEQ multiplex PCR; TCRdb stores just in-frame clones and leaves some out. The V and J calls and clone size were taken over from that table, and D and trimming were inferred from the DNA. In the table there are 45,000 to 50,000 clones, 70% to 90% of which are singletons. V lost 7 bases and J 7 bases, leaving 10 bases between the germline ends. This CDR3 is 12 amino acids long. The gene calls are TRBV12-3 or TRBV12-4 and TRBJ1-4, with no clear D. This clonotype was sampled from a human donor in a cohort sampled during active COVID-19. The specimen was peripheral blood. The CDR3 reads CASMRSPEKLFF. CDR3 nucleotide sequence: TGTGCCAGCATGCGGAGCCCTGAAAAACTGTTTTTT.